The rows below give T cell receptor beta chains drawn from one sample of a study of vaccination and CD4 T cells after COVID-19. TCRdb redid the calling of the PCR reads with MiXCR, one entry per CDR3 protein. The sample contains about 16,000 distinct CDR3 sequences, less than 65% of which appear only once. What these receptors recognize is not known. Sequenced material: CD4+ T cells from blood, cultured in vitro. Source of these receptors: a human donor who had recovered from COVID-19. Both conserved end residues are part of each CDR3. D genes are given only for firm matches. Size tells how often a clone was seen (once, few, many) or the class of an expanded clone, and some rows leave it out.

TRBV28	TRBJ2-3	.	few	CASTGQGYTDTQYF	TGTGCCAGCACGGGACAAGGCTACACAGATACGCAGTATTTT
TRBV7-2	TRBJ1-2	.	.	CASSLALGGRFYGYTF	TGTGCCAGCAGCTTAGCGCTTGGTGGCAGGTTCTATGGCTACACCTTC
TRBV19	TRBJ1-5	.	few	CASSIPNSDSRNQPQHF	TGTGCCAGTAGTATACCAAATTCGGACAGCCGCAATCAGCCCCAGCATTTT
TRBV3-1	TRBJ2-7	TRBD2	.	CAVKREGSHEQYF	TGTGCCGTCAAAAGGGAGGGAAGCCACGAGCAGTACTTC
TRBV24-1	TRBJ2-1	TRBD2	few	CATSDFRTSGRGNEQFF	TGTGCCACCAGTGATTTTAGGACTAGCGGGAGAGGCAATGAGCAGTTCTTC
TRBV11-2	TRBJ2-1	TRBD1	.	CASSPDRSNEQFF	TGTGCCAGCAGCCCGGACAGGTCCAATGAGCAGTTCTTC
TRBV7-9	TRBJ1-4	.	.	CASSSHLTTNEKLFF	TGTGCCAGCAGCTCACACCTGACAACTAATGAAAAACTGTTTTTT
TRBV29-1	TRBJ1-1	TRBD1	.	CSVEGVTGMIGGEAFF	TGCAGCGTTGAAGGGGTGACAGGGATGATTGGAGGTGAAGCTTTCTTT
TRBV6-1	TRBJ2-3	TRBD2	.	CAILAGGTDTQYF	TGTGCCATCCTAGCGGGGGGCACAGATACGCAGTATTTT
TRBV20-1	TRBJ1-2	TRBD1	few	CSGCFGDSNYGYTF	TGCAGTGGTTGTTTTGGGGACAGTAACTATGGCTACACCTTC
TRBV25-1	TRBJ1-2	.	.	CASSDFDSYYGYTF	TGTGCCAGCAGTGACTTTGACTCTTACTATGGCTACACCTTC
TRBV27	TRBJ1-2	TRBD1	.	CASSPRDSYYGGYTF	TGTGCCAGCAGTCCCAGGGACAGCTACTATGGCGGCTACACCTTC
TRBV11-2	TRBJ1-2	.	few	CASSPLTDMLYGYTF	TGTGCCAGCAGCCCCCTTACCGACATGCTCTATGGCTACACCTTC
TRBV19	TRBJ2-5	.	once	CASSSLWSPQETQYF	TGTGCCAGTAGTTCCCTTTGGAGTCCTCAAGAGACCCAGTACTTC
TRBV4-2	TRBJ1-2	TRBD1	few	CASSQATPRDRVYGYTF	TGTGCCAGCAGCCAAGCTACCCCCCGGGACAGGGTCTATGGCTACACCTTC
TRBV19	TRBJ1-5	TRBD1	few	CASRKDRVSQPQHF	TGTGCCAGTAGGAAAGACAGGGTCAGTCAGCCCCAGCATTTT